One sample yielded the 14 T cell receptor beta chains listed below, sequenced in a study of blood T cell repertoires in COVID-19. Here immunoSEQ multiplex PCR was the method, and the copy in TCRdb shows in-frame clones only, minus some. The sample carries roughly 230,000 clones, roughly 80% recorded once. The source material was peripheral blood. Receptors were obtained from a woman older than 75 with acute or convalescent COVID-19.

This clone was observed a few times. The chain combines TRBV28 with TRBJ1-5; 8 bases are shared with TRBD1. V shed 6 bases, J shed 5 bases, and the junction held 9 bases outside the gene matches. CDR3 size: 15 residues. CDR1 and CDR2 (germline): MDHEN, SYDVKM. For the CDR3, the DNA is TGTGCCAGCAGCTCGACAGGGGAGGGTTATCAGCCCCAGCATTTT. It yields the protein CASSSTGEGYQPQHF.

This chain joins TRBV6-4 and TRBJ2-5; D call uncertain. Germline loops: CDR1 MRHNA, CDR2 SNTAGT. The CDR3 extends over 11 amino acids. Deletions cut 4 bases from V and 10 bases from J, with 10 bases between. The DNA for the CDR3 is TGTGCCAGCAGTGCCCCGAGTAACCAGTACTTC. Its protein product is CASSAPSNQYF.

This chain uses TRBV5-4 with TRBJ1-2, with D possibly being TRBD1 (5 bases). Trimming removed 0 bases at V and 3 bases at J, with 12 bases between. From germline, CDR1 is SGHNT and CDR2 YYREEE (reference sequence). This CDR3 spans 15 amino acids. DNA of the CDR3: TGTGCCAGCAGCTTGGGGAGACAGCGAGACTATGGCTACACCTTC. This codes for CASSLGRQRDYGYTF.

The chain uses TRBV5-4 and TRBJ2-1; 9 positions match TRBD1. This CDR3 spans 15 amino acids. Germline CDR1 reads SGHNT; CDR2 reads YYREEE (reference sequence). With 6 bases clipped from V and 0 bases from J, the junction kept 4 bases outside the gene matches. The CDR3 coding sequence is TGTGCCAGCAAGCGGGACAGGGACTCCTACAATGAGCAGTTCTTC. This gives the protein CASKRDRDSYNEQFF. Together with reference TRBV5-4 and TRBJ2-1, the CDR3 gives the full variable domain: ETGVTQSPTHLIKTRGQQVTLRCSSQSGHNTVSWYQQALGQGPQFIFQYYREEENGRGNFPPRFSGLQFPNYSSELNVNALELDDSALYLCASKRDRDSYNEQFFGPGTRLTVL.

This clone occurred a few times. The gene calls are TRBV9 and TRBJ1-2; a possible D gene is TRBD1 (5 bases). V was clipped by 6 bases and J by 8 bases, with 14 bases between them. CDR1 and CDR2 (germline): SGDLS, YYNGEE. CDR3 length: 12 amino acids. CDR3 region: CASTAEGKGYTF. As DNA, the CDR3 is TGTGCCAGCACCGCGGAGGGGAAAGGCTACACCTTC.

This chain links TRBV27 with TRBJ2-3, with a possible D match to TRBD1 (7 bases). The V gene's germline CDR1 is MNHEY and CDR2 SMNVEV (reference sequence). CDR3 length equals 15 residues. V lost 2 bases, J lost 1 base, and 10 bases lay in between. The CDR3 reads CASSLGGTGTDTQYF. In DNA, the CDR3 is TGTGCCAGCAGTTTAGGGGGGACAGGCACAGATACGCAGTATTTT.

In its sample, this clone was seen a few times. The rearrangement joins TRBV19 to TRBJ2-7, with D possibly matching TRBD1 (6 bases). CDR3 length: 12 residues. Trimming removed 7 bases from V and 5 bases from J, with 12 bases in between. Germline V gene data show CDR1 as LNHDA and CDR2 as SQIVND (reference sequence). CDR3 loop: CASTNRVDEQYF. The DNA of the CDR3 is TGTGCCAGTACCAACAGGGTCGACGAGCAGTACTTC.

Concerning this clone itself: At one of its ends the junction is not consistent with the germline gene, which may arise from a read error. CDR3 protein: CASSHTPKHF. In DNA form, the CDR3 reads TGTGCCAGCAGCCATACCCCGAAGCACTTC. The gene calls are TRBV7-8 and TRBJ2-5; D is undetermined. The length of the CDR3 is 10 residues. Germline V lookup: CDR1 SGHVS, CDR2 FQNEAQ.

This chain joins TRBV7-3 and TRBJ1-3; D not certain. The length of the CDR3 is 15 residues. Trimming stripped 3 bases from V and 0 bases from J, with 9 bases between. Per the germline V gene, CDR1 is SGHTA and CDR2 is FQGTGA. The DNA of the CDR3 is TGTGCCAGCAGCTTGTCTGGCAACTCTGGAAACACCATATATTTT. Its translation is CASSLSGNSGNTIYF. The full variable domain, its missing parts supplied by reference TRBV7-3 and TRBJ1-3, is GAGVSQTPSNKVTEKGKYVELRCDPISGHTALYWYRQSLGQGPEFLIYFQGTGAADDSGLPNDRFFAVRPEGSVSTLKIQRTERGDSAVYLCASSLSGNSGNTIYFGEGSWLTVV.

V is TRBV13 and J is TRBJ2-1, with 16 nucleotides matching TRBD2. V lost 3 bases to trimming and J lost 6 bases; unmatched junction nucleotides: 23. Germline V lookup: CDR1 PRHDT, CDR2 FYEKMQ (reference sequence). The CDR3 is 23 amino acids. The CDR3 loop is CASSLLGTPLGTSGRAYSNEQFF. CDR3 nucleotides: TGTGCCAGCAGCTTGTTGGGGACACCCCTGGGGACTAGCGGGAGGGCGTACTCCAATGAGCAGTTCTTC.

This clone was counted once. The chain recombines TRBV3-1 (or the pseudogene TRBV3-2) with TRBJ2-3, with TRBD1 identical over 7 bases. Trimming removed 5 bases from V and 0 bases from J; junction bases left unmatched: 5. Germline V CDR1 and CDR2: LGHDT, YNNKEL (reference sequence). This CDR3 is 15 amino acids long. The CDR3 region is CASSETGISTDTQYF. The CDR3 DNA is TGTGCCAGCAGCGAGACAGGGATTAGCACAGATACGCAGTATTTT.

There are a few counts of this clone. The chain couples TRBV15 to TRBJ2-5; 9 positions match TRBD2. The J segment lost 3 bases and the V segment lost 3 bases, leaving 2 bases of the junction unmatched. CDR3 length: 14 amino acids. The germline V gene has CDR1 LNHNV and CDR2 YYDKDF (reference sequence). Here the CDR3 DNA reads TGTGCCACCAGCAGCCGACTAGCGGAAGAGACCCAGTACTTC. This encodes CATSSRLAEETQYF.

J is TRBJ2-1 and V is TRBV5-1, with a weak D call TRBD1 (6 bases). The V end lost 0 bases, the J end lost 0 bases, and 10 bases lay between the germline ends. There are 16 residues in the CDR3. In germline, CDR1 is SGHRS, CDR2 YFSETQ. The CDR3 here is CASSLDPGVSYNEQFF. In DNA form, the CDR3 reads TGCGCCAGCAGCTTGGATCCAGGGGTCTCCTACAATGAGCAGTTCTTC.

CDR3 in amino acids: CASSYRSRGNTEAFF. The CDR3 coding sequence is TGTGCCAGCAGTTATCGCAGCCGAGGGAACACTGAAGCTTTCTTT. The chain employs TRBV6-5 and TRBJ1-1; D remains ambiguous. Germline loops: CDR1 MNHEY, CDR2 SVGAGI. This CDR3 is built from 15 residues. V was cut by 3 bases and J by 1 base, with 12 bases left in between.